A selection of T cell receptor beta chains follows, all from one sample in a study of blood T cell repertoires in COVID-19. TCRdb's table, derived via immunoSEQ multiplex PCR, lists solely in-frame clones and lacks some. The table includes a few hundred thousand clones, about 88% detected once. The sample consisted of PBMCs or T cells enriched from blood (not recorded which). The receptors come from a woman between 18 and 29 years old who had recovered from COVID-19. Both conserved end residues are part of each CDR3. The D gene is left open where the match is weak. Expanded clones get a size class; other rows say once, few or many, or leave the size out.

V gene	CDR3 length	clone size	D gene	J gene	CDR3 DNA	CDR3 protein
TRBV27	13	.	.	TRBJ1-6	TGTGCCAGCAGCCAACAGAATAATTCACCCCTCCACTTT	CASSQQNNSPLHF
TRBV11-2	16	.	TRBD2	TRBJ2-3	TGTGCCAGCAGCTCCCTCGGGGGGGCGCCCACAGATACGCAGTATTTT	CASSSLGGAPTDTQYF
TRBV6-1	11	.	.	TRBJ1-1	TGTGCCAGCAGTGAAGGGTTGGCAGCTTTCTTT	CASSEGLAAFF
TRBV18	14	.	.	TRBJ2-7	TGTGCCAGCTCAATCGACAGGATCTCCTACGAGCAGTACTTC	CASSIDRISYEQYF
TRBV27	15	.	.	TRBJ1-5	TGTGCCAGCAGGCCATCGTCGGTGTCGAGGCAGCCCCAGCATTTT	CASRPSSVSRQPQHF
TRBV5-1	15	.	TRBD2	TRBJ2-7	TGCGCCAGCAGCCCCGGGGGTAGCGGGGTTGGAGAGCAGTACTTC	CASSPGGSGVGEQYF
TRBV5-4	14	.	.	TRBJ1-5	TGTGCCAGCAGCCTACAGGGAAGCAATCAGCCCCAGCATTTT	CASSLQGSNQPQHF
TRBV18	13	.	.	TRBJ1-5	TGTGCCAGCTCACCATCGGACTATCAGCCCCAGCATTTT	CASSPSDYQPQHF
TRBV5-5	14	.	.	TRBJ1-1	TGTGCCAGCAGGCCAGGGCGGGGGAACACTGAAGCTTTCTTT	CASRPGRGNTEAFF
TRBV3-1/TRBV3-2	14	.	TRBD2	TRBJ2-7	TGTGCCAGCACCGAGGGACTAGAGCCTCACGAGCAGTACTTC	CASTEGLEPHEQYF
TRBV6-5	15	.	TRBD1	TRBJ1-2	TGTGCCAGCAGTTACGAGGGACAGGGGACAGGAGGCTACACCTTC	CASSYEGQGTGGYTF
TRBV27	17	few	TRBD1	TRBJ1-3	TGTGCCAGCAGTTCCGGGACAGGGCCTACCTCTGGAAACACCATATATTTT	CASSSGTGPTSGNTIYF
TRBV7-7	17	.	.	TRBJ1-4	TGTGCTAGCAGCCCTACGGTTCCCTGGGGGGGGAATGAAAAACTGTTTTTT	CASSPTVPWGGNEKLFF
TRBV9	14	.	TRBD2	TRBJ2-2	TGTGCCAGCGGGACTATGGCGAACACCGGGGAGCTGTTTTTT	CASGTMANTGELFF
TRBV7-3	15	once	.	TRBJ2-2	TGTGCCAGCAGCTTCGGAGGGGGCGGCACCGGGGAGCTGTTTTTT	CASSFGGGGTGELFF
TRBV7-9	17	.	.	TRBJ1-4	TGTGCCAGCAGCCTACAATCTGGCGGCTTACGGGATGAAAAACTGTTTTTT	CASSLQSGGLRDEKLFF
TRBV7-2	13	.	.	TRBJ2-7	TGTGCCAGCAGCTTACGCAGGGGCGACGAGCAGTACTTC	CASSLRRGDEQYF
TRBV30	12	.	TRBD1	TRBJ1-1	TGTGCCGGACAGGGAGAAGACACTGAAGCTTTCTTT	CAGQGEDTEAFF
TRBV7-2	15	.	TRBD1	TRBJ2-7	TGTGCCAGCAGCTTGGTGACAGGGACGGTGAGGGAGCAGTACTTC	CASSLVTGTVREQYF
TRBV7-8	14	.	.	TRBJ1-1	TGTGCCAGCAGCTTAGGACAGACGAACACTGAAGCTTTCTTT	CASSLGQTNTEAFF
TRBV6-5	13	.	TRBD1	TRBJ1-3	TGTGCCAGCCGGACAGGGGGTGGAAACACCATATATTTT	CASRTGGGNTIYF
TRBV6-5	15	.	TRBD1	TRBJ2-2	TGTGCCAGCACCCAACCCGGGACAGGGGTCGGGGAGCTGTTTTTT	CASTQPGTGVGELFF
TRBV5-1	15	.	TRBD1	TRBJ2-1	TGCGCCAGCAGCAATGGACAGGGGGTCTACAATGAGCAGTTCTTC	CASSNGQGVYNEQFF
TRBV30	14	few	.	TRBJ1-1	TGTGCCTGCGGTCGAATACAGGGCTACACTGAAGCTTTCTTT	CACGRIQGYTEAFF
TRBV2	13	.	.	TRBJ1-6	TGTGCCAGCACGGGTACAGGCGATTCACCCCTCCACTTT	CASTGTGDSPLHF
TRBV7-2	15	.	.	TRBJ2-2	TGTGCCAGCAGCGGCGCCCAGGCTTGGACCGGGGAGCTGTTTTTT	CASSGAQAWTGELFF
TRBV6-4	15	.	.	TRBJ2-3	TGTGCCAGCAGTGAAGGGGGGGAGTGGGGAGATACGCAGTATTTT	CASSEGGEWGDTQYF
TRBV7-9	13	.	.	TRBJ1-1	TGTGCCAGCAGCTTAGGAGGGTTTACTGAAGCTTTCTTT	CASSLGGFTEAFF
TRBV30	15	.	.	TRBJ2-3	TGTGCCTGGAGTCTCACCTTGACTACCACAGATACGCAGTATTTT	CAWSLTLTTTDTQYF
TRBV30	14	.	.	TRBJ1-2	TGTGCCTGGAGTGCCGTGGGGGGAAACTATGGCTACACCTTC	CAWSAVGGNYGYTF
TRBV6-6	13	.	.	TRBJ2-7	TGTGCCAGCAGTTATGGACAGTCCTACGAGCAGTACTTC	CASSYGQSYEQYF
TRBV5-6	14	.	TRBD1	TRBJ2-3	TGTGCCAGCAGCGCCGACAGGGTGCAAGATACGCAGTATTTT	CASSADRVQDTQYF
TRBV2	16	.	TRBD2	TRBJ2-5	TGTGCCAGCAGTGAAACCCGGGGGGGGGTACTGGAGACCCAGTACTTC	CASSETRGGVLETQYF
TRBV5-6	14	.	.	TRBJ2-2	TGTGCCAGCAGCTTGGCAGGATACACCGGGGAGCTGTTTTTT	CASSLAGYTGELFF
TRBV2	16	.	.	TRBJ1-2	TGTGCCAGCAGGGGGAATTTGGGACAAAAGGATCTTGGCTACACCTTC	CASRGNLGQKDLGYTF
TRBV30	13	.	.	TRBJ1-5	TGTGCCTGGAGTGGGCGGGGGAATCAGCCCCAGCATTTT	CAWSGRGNQPQHF
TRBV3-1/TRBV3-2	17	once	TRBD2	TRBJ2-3	TGTGCCAGCAGCCAAGTGCTGTTAGCGGGGGGATTAGATACGCAGTATTTT	CASSQVLLAGGLDTQYF
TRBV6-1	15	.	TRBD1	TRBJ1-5	TGTGCCAGCAGTGAAACGGGACAGGGAATAGGGTCCCAGCATTTT	CASSETGQGIGSQHF
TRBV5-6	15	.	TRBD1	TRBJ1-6	TGTGCCAGCAGCTCGGGGACAGGGAAGAGTTCACCCCTCCACTTT	CASSSGTGKSSPLHF
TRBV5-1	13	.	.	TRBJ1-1	TGCGCCAGCAGCTTTAGAGCCGACACTGAAGCTTTCTTT	CASSFRADTEAFF
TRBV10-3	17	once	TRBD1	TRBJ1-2	TGTGCCATCAGTGAGTCGACACAGGGGGCTTCTAACTATGGCTACACCTTC	CAISESTQGASNYGYTF
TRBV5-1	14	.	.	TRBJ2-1	TGCGCCAGCAGCTTCACAGAACCCTACAATGAGCAGTTCTTC	CASSFTEPYNEQFF
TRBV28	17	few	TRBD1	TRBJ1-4	TGTGCCAGCAGTCCAACAGGGGGCGCCTTCGGTAATGAAAAACTGTTTTTT	CASSPTGGAFGNEKLFF
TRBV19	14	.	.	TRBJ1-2	TGTGCCAGTAGCGGTTGGTACGATCCCTATGGCTACACCTTC	CASSGWYDPYGYTF
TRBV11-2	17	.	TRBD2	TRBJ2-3	TGTGCCAGCAGCTTAGCGGGGCGGGGGGTAATCTCAGATACGCAGTATTTT	CASSLAGRGVISDTQYF
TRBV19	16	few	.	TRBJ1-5	TGTGCCAGTAGTATAGAGTCGAGGTATAGCAATCAGCCCCAGCATTTT	CASSIESRYSNQPQHF
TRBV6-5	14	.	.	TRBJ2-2	TGTGCCAGCAGTTACTTCAGTTACACCGGGGAGCTGTTTTTT	CASSYFSYTGELFF
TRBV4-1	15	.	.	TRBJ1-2	TGCGCCAGCAGCCTTGTAGGAGGTTCTAACTATGGCTACACCTTC	CASSLVGGSNYGYTF
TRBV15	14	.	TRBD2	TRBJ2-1	TGTGCCACCAGTCGGAGCGGGGACTACAATGAGCAGTTCTTC	CATSRSGDYNEQFF
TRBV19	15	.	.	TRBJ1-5	TGTGCCAGTAGTAGCGGATCCCGGCGGTATCAGCCCCAGCATTTT	CASSSGSRRYQPQHF
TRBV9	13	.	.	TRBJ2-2	TGTGCCAGCAGCGTAGAGTCAGCCGGGGAGCTGTTTTTT	CASSVESAGELFF
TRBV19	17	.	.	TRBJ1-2	TGTGCCAGTAGTATGCGACAGAGGGGGAACCCTAACTATGGCTACACCTTC	CASSMRQRGNPNYGYTF
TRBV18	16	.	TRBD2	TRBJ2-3	TGTGCCAGCTCATCCCAAGCGGGGGGGAGCACAGATACGCAGTATTTT	CASSSQAGGSTDTQYF